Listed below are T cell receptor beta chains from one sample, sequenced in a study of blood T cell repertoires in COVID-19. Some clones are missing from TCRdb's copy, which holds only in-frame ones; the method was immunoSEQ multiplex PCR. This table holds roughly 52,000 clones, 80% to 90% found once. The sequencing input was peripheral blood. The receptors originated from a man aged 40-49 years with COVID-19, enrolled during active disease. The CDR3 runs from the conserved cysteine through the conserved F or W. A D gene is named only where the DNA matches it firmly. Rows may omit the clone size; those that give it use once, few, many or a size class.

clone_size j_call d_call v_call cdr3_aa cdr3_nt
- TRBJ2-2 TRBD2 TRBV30 CAWSLGLAGNTGELFF TGTGCCTGGAGCCTCGGACTAGCGGGCAACACCGGGGAGCTGTTTTTT
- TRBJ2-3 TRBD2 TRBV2 CASSHTSGREQYF TGTGCCAGCAGCCACACTAGCGGGAGGGAGCAGTATTTT
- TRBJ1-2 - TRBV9 CASSSRGYGYTF TGTGCCAGCAGCTCCCGGGGCTATGGCTACACCTTC
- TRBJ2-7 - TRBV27 CASSSFRSVGGGYEQYF TGTGCCAGCAGTTCTTTCAGGAGTGTAGGGGGTGGCTACGAGCAGTACTTC
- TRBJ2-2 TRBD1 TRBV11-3 CASSPWTGAAGPNTGELFF TGTGCCAGCAGCCCATGGACAGGGGCCGCTGGTCCGAACACCGGGGAGCTGTTTTTT
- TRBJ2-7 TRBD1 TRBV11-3 CASSLASDRGYEQYF TGTGCCAGCAGCTTAGCGTCGGACAGGGGGTACGAGCAGTACTTC
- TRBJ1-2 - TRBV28 CASGRGPYGYTF TGTGCCAGCGGGAGAGGCCCCTATGGCTACACCTTC
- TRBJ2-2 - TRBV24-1 CATSPYPNTGELFF TGTGCCACCAGCCCCTATCCGAACACCGGGGAGCTGTTTTTT
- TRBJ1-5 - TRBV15 CATSMTVVYSNQPQHF TGTGCCACCAGTATGACAGTAGTTTATAGCAATCAGCCCCAGCATTTT
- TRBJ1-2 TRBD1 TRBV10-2 CASSQGALEGYTF TGCGCCAGTTCCCAGGGGGCATTAGAGGGCTACACCTTC
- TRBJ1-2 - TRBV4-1 CASSPQGQGQYGYTF TGCGCCAGCAGCCCCCAAGGCCAGGGTCAATATGGCTACACCTTC
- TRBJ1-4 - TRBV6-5 CASSGTSTNEKLFF TGTGCCAGCAGCGGGACTTCAACTAATGAAAAACTGTTTTTT
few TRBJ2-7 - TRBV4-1 CASSPTGTPSYEQYF TGCGCCAGCAGCCCCACCGGGACACCCTCCTACGAGCAGTACTTC
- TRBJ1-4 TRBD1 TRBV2 CASTGQGAAGEKLFF TGTGCCAGCACGGGCCAGGGGGCAGCGGGTGAAAAACTGTTTTTT
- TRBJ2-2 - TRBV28 CASNTQGTHTGELFF TGTGCCAGCAACACCCAGGGGACCCACACCGGGGAGCTGTTTTTT
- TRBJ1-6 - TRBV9 CASSVDSRSYNSPLHF TGTGCCAGCAGCGTAGACAGCCGCTCCTATAATTCACCCCTCCACTTT
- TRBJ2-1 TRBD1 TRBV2 CASNDRVQADEQFF TGTGCCAGCAACGACAGGGTTCAGGCGGATGAGCAGTTCTTC
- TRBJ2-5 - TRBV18 CASSPGSYQETQYF TGTGCCAGCTCACCGGGCTCGTACCAAGAGACCCAGTACTTC
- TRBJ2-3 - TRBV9 CASSVGSSSSTDTQYF TGTGCCAGCAGCGTAGGGAGCAGCTCTAGCACAGATACGCAGTATTTT
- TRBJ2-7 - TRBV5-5 CASSPEGASYYEQYF TGTGCCAGCAGCCCGGAGGGGGCTTCTTACTACGAGCAGTACTTC
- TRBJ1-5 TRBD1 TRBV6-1 CASSEVTGGQPQHF TGTGCCAGCAGTGAAGTAACAGGGGGTCAGCCCCAGCATTTT
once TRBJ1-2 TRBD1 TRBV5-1 CASSFGGTGNYGYTF TGCGCCAGCAGCTTCGGAGGGACAGGGAACTATGGCTACACCTTC
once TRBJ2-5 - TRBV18 CASSPGRGALGETQYF TGTGCCAGCTCACCGGGGCGCGGGGCCCTCGGGGAGACCCAGTACTTC
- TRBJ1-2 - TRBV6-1 CASSEADIANYGYTF TGTGCCAGCAGTGAAGCCGACATAGCTAACTATGGCTACACCTTC
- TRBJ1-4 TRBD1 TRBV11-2 CASSLAHGQGEEKLFF TGTGCCAGCAGCTTAGCTCATGGACAGGGAGAGGAAAAACTGTTTTTT
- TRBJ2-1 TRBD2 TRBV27 CASVFTSGRSNEQFF TGTGCCAGCGTTTTTACTAGCGGGAGAAGTAATGAGCAGTTCTTC
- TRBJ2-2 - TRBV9 CASSVVQGNGELFF TGTGCCAGCAGCGTAGTTCAGGGGAACGGGGAGCTGTTTTTT
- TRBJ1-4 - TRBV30 CAWSVGGTNEKLFF TGTGCCTGGAGTGTCGGGGGGACTAATGAAAAACTGTTTTTT
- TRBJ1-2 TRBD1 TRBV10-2 CATSRDRVGGYTF TGCGCCACGTCCCGGGACAGGGTGGGAGGCTACACCTTC
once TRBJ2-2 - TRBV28 CASSLLAGANTGELFF TGTGCCAGCAGTTTGTTGGCAGGCGCGAACACCGGGGAGCTGTTTTTT
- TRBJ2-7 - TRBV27 CASSAVGSYEQYF TGTGCCAGCAGTGCGGTAGGGAGCTACGAGCAGTACTTC
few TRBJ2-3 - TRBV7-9 CASSLGTAGGTDTQYF TGTGCCAGCAGCTTGGGGACAGCGGGGGGCACAGATACGCAGTATTTT